This TCR beta chain was captured in a study of blood T cell repertoires in COVID-19. Across the whole study: Samples of COVID-19 (acute and convalescent) were obtained from the United States, Italy and Spain.

Source study methods: Reference gene primer amplification gave nucleated cell count estimates. Some clones are missing from TCRdb's copy, which holds only in-frame ones; the method was immunoSEQ multiplex PCR. V and J calls and clone size come straight from that table; D and trimming were deduced from the DNA. The sample includes 20,000 to 25,000 clones, around 90% of them seen just once. Only one count was recorded for this clone. This receptor was obtained from a woman in her seventies with active COVID-19. Sequencing was performed on peripheral blood.

The chain's CDR3 is CASSQVQDPSTNEKLFF. The CDR3 DNA follows: TGTGCCAGCAGCCAAGTACAGGACCCCTCAACTAATGAAAAACTGTTTTTT. The genes are TRBV3-1 (or the pseudogene TRBV3-2) and TRBJ1-4; possibly TRBD1 for D (5 bases). The CDR3 covers 17 residues. Germline V CDR1 and CDR2: LGHDT, YNNKEL (reference sequence). V was clipped by 1 base and J by 0 bases, with 12 bases between them.